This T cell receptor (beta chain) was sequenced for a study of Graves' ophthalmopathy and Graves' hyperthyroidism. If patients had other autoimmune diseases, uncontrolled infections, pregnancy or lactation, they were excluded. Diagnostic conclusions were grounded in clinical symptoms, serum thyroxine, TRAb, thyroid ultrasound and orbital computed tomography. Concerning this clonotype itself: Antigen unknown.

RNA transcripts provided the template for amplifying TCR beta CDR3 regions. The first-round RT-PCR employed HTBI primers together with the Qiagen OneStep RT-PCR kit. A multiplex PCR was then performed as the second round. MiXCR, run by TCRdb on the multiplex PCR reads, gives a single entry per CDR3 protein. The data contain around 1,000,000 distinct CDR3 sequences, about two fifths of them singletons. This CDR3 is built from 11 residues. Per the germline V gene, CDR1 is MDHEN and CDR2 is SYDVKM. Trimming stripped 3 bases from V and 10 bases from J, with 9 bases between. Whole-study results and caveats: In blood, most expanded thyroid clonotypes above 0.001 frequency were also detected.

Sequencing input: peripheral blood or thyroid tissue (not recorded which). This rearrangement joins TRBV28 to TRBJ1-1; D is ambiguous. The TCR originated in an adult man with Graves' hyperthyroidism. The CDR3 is CASSFKSGAFF. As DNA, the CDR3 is TGTGCCAGCAGTTTTAAGAGTGGAGCTTTCTTT.